This passage covers 7 T cell receptor beta chains from one sample sequenced in a study of T cells in Graves' hyperthyroidism and ophthalmopathy. Amplification yielded TCR beta CDR3 regions, with RNA transcripts as the source. The TCR CDR3 was amplified in a first-round RT-PCR using the HTBI primer set. Using its own MiXCR run on the multiplex PCR reads, TCRdb lists one record per CDR3 protein. The sample yields 490,000 or so distinct CDR3 sequences, 46% seen once. Sequenced input: peripheral blood or thyroid tissue (not recorded which). The receptor set was obtained from an adult woman with Graves' disease, either hyperthyroidism or ophthalmopathy (not recorded which).

The chain has TRBV29-1 and TRBJ1-2; 12 bases map to TRBD1. There are 15 residues in the CDR3. J gave up 4 bases and V 7 bases, and 10 bases lay outside the gene matches. The germline V gene encodes CDR1 SQVTM and CDR2 ANQGSEA. The CDR3 DNA sequence: TGCAGCGCTGCCGGGACAGGGGGCACTACCTATGGCTACACCTTC. It codes for CSAAGTGGTTYGYTF.

This chain uses TRBV7-9 with TRBJ2-7; D is possibly TRBD1 (6 bases). This CDR3 spans 14 amino acids. Trimming cost V 6 bases and J 5 bases, with 17 bases left between them. Per germline, CDR1 SEHNR and CDR2 FQNEAQ (reference sequence). CDR3 nucleotides: TGTGCCAGCAGTATCCGGAAACGGGACAACGAGCAGTACTTC. Protein product: CASSIRKRDNEQYF. Full variable domain (rest looked up from reference TRBV7-9 and TRBJ2-7): DTGVSQNPRHKITKRGQNVTFRCDPISEHNRLYWYRQTLGQGPEFLTYFQNEAQLEKSRLLSDRFSAERPKGSFSTLEIQRTEQGDSAMYLCASSIRKRDNEQYFGPGTRLTVT.

The chain joins TRBV7-8 to TRBJ1-1; weak D call: TRBD1 (5 bases). Germline CDR1 is SGHVS and CDR2 is FQNEAQ. With 5 bases removed from V and 1 base from J, the gap between germline ends came to 11 bases. The CDR3 sequence is 14 residues long. CDR3 amino acids: CASSRGVSNTEAFF. Here the CDR3 DNA reads TGTGCCAGCAGCCGGGGGGTTTCGAACACTGAAGCTTTCTTT.

V gene TRBV2 combines with J gene TRBJ2-1; 7 positions match TRBD1. This CDR3 is built from 14 residues. J gave up 5 bases and V 5 bases, and 6 bases lay outside the gene matches. CDR1 SNHLY and CDR2 FYNNEI come from the germline V gene. The CDR3: CASSHRGRNNEQFF. In nucleotides, the CDR3 is TGTGCCAGCAGTCACAGGGGCCGGAACAATGAGCAGTTCTTC.

This clonotype was observed once. The rearrangement links TRBV20-1 to TRBJ2-5; possibly TRBD2 for D (6 bases). The germline CDR1 and CDR2 sequences are DFQATT and SNEGSKA (reference sequence). This CDR3 has 13 amino acids. DNA of the CDR3: TGCAGCCCCCAGGTGGCTAGCGAAGAGACCCAGTACTTC. This sequence encodes CSPQVASEETQYF.

This clonotype was observed many times. CDR3 nucleotides: TGCAGTGCTCCCCAAGCGGGACTCACTGGAGGCCAGTACTTC. Protein sequence: CSAPQAGLTGGQYF. This chain uses TRBV20-1 with TRBJ2-5; 7 bases align to TRBD2. CDR1 is DFQATT, CDR2 SNEGSKA, per germline (reference sequence). This CDR3 comprises 14 residues. V shed 5 bases, J shed 10 bases, and the junction held 16 bases outside the gene matches.

V is TRBV15 and J is TRBJ2-5, with D possibly matching TRBD1 (5 bases). The length of the CDR3 is 13 residues. Between the trimmed V and J ends, which lost 1 base and 3 bases, there was a span of 6 bases. The germline CDR1 and CDR2 sequences are LNHNV and YYDKDF (reference sequence). CDR3: CATSRVGEETQYF. The CDR3 region has the DNA TGTGCCACCAGCAGAGTAGGGGAAGAGACCCAGTACTTC.